The clone carrying this T cell receptor beta chain was found once. Looked up from germline, CDR1 is SGHVS and CDR2 is FQNEAQ. CDR3 length: 17 amino acids. Trimming pared 1 base from V and 5 bases from J, leaving 15 bases between. Original handling: Reference gene primers were amplified, and this amplification served to estimate nucleated cell counts. Using immunoSEQ multiplex PCR, the repertoire was profiled, and TCRdb retains in-frame clones only, with some absent. V and J calls and clone size come straight from that table; D and trimming were deduced from the DNA. This table holds about 100,000 clones, roughly 80% found once. The data were taken from a study of blood T cell repertoires in COVID-19. About the research overall: Samples taken during acute and convalescent COVID-19 were collected in the United States, Italy and Spain. Sample material is recorded as cDNA or gDNA derived from T cells, B-cell-depleted T cells, or PBMCs.

This clonotype was obtained from a man aged 70 or older with active or convalescent COVID-19. The chain joins TRBV7-8 to TRBJ1-6; TRBD1 might be the D (5 bases). The sample was peripheral blood. This chain's CDR3 is CASSLDVGGPNNSPLHF. The CDR3 DNA follows: TGTGCCAGCAGCTTAGATGTCGGGGGTCCCAATAATTCACCCCTCCACTTT.